The 23 T cell receptor beta chains given below trace back to one sample, sequenced in a study of blood T cell repertoires in COVID-19. This table comes from immunoSEQ multiplex PCR, and its TCRdb copy is limited to in-frame clones, with some not included. Of 330,000 or so clones listed, around nine tenths are singletons. Sequenced material: PBMCs or T cells enriched from blood (not recorded which). The receptor source for this set is a man under 40 who had recovered from COVID-19.

The chain is built from TRBV6-1 and TRBJ1-2; 7 positions match TRBD1. The CDR3 length is 15 residues. The germline V gene encodes CDR1 MNHNS and CDR2 SASEGT. Trimming took 3 bases from V and 2 from J; bases not matched to a gene: 6. This CDR3 is CASSETGKGNYGYTF. The CDR3 DNA reads TGTGCCAGCAGTGAGACAGGGAAAGGGAACTATGGCTACACCTTC.

A note on this clone: This specimen includes other DNA sequences encoding the same CDR3. V is TRBV19 and J is TRBJ2-3, with 8 positions matching TRBD2. The CDR3 runs to 14 residues. CDR1 is LNHDA, CDR2 SQIVND, per germline (reference sequence). V gave up 4 bases and J gave up 2 bases; unmatched junction bases: 2. Written as DNA, the CDR3 is TGTGCCAGTAGTAGGCGGGGGGACACAGATACGCAGTATTTT. Protein sequence: CASSRRGDTDTQYF.

The chain has TRBV2 and TRBJ2-2, with a weak D call TRBD1 (5 bases). The CDR3 extends over 14 amino acids. Deletions cut 8 bases from V and 0 bases from J, with 10 bases between. From germline, CDR1 is SNHLY and CDR2 FYNNEI. The CDR3 coding sequence is TGTGCCAGCCACAGGAGCCCGAACACCGGGGAGCTGTTTTTT. Translating it yields CASHRSPNTGELFF.

This clone has a handful of counts. The chain's CDR3 is CASSITLVAPDRAGYTF. In DNA, the CDR3 is TGTGCCAGTAGTATCACTCTCGTCGCCCCCGACAGGGCTGGCTACACCTTC. V and J are TRBV19 and TRBJ1-2; 7 bases are a match to TRBD1. With 3 bases clipped from V and 7 bases from J, the junction kept 17 bases outside the gene matches. The length of the CDR3 is 17 residues. Germline V gives CDR1 LNHDA, CDR2 SQIVND (reference sequence).

The rearrangement joins TRBV9 to TRBJ2-5, with 7 nucleotides matching TRBD2. J lost 2 bases, V lost 3 bases, and 4 bases had no gene match. Germline V gene lookup returns CDR1 SGDLS and CDR2 YYNGEE. The CDR3 loop spans 14 amino acids. CDR3 nucleotides: TGTGCCAGCAGCGGTGGGGGGGTACAAGAGACCCAGTACTTC. The encoded protein is CASSGGGVQETQYF.

The J gene is TRBJ1-1, the V gene TRBV2; 8 positions match TRBD1. The ends lost 2 bases at V and 2 bases at J; junction bases unmatched: 4. This CDR3 comprises 15 residues. Germline V gives CDR1 SNHLY, CDR2 FYNNEI. The CDR3 coding sequence is TGTGCCAGCAGTGAATTTGGGACAGGAAACACTGAAGCTTTCTTT. Protein product: CASSEFGTGNTEAFF.

In this sample, this clone turned up once. V usage is TRBV2 and J usage is TRBJ1-6; 7 bases align to TRBD1. The CDR3 is made up of 14 amino acids. J lost 6 bases, V lost 4 bases, and 3 bases had no gene match. Germline CDR1 and CDR2: SNHLY and FYNNEI. CDR3 coding DNA: TGTGCCAGCAGTGGACAGGGAGGTAATTCACCCCTCCACTTT. Protein product: CASSGQGGNSPLHF.

J is TRBJ1-5 and V is TRBV27; 7 bases line up with TRBD1. V was clipped by 6 bases and J by 0 bases; unmatched bases: 11. CDR1 is MNHEY, CDR2 SMNVEV, per germline (reference sequence). The CDR3 sequence is 17 residues long. For the CDR3, the DNA is TGTGCCAGCAGCCAAGGGACAGCTCCTAATAGCAATCAGCCCCAGCATTTT. Translating gives CASSQGTAPNSNQPQHF.

J is TRBJ1-2 and V is TRBV27; 8 nucleotides align to TRBD1. The V gene end was trimmed by 8 bases and the J gene end by 7 bases; junction bases not matched to a gene: 9. Germline V gene sequence: CDR1 MNHEY, CDR2 SMNVEV (reference sequence). This CDR3 contains 13 residues. The DNA for the CDR3 is TGTGCCAGCGGGAGGCAGGGGGCGGGTGGCTACACCTTC. Translation gives CASGRQGAGGYTF.

The chain joins TRBV9 to TRBJ2-1; 9 bases are shared with TRBD1. The germline V gene has CDR1 SGDLS and CDR2 YYNGEE. The CDR3 covers 17 residues. The V gene end was trimmed by 2 bases and the J gene end by 2 bases; junction bases not matched to a gene: 8. The CDR3 nucleotides read TGTGCCAGCAGCGTCGGTTCCGGGACAGGGACCTACAATGAGCAGTTCTTC. It translates to CASSVGSGTGTYNEQFF. Variable domain in full (rest from reference TRBV9 and TRBJ2-1): DSGVTQTPKHLITATGQRVTLRCSPRSGDLSVYWYQQSLDQGLQFLIQYYNGEERAKGNILERFSAQQFPDLHSELNLSSLELGDSALYFCASSVGSGTGTYNEQFFGPGTRLTVL.

The chain combines TRBV27 with TRBJ1-2, with D possibly TRBD1 on 6 matching bases. Between the trimmed V and J ends, which lost 0 bases and 9 bases, there was a span of 14 bases. The CDR3 spans 14 residues. Germline V gene data show CDR1 as MNHEY and CDR2 as SMNVEV (reference sequence). Here the CDR3 reads CASSLSWTAPRYTF. The CDR3, as DNA: TGTGCCAGCAGTTTATCTTGGACAGCGCCCCGCTACACCTTC.

The gene calls are TRBV28 and TRBJ1-1; D gene ambiguous. V lost 1 base to trimming and J lost 4 bases, with 13 bases between them. Germline CDR1 and CDR2: MDHEN and SYDVKM. The CDR3 has 15 amino acids. The CDR3 DNA reads TGTGCCAGCAGTTTATACCGGGTGGGAGCCACTGAAGCTTTCTTT. Translation gives CASSLYRVGATEAFF. Variable domain in full (rest from reference TRBV28 and TRBJ1-1): DVKVTQSSRYLVKRTGEKVFLECVQDMDHENMFWYRQDPGLGLRLIYFSYDVKMKEKGDIPEGYSVSREKKERFSLILESASTNQTSMYLCASSLYRVGATEAFFGQGTRLTVV.

The V call is TRBV28, the J call TRBJ1-5; D unresolved. This CDR3 comprises 15 residues. The V gene's germline CDR1 is MDHEN and CDR2 SYDVKM. Trimming cost V 5 bases and J 2 bases, with 13 bases left between them. CDR3 nucleotides: TGTGCCAGCAGTACCGAGGGTAAGGGCAATCAGCCCCAGCATTTT. Its protein is CASSTEGKGNQPQHF.

This chain joins TRBV11-3 and TRBJ2-4; 8 positions match TRBD1. Unmatched junction bases numbered 9, after V lost 1 base and J lost 7 bases. This CDR3 has 16 residues. CDR1 SGHNT and CDR2 YENEEA come from the germline V gene. The CDR3 bases are TGTGCCAGCAGCTTAGGCCCCTTCCGACAGGGGAACATTCAGTACTTC. Translating it yields CASSLGPFRQGNIQYF. The full variable domain, in which reference TRBV11-3 and TRBJ2-4 provide the parts outside the CDR3, is EAGVVQSPRYKIIEKKQPVAFWCNPISGHNTLYWYLQNLGQGPELLIRYENEEAVDDSQLPKDRFSAERLKGVDSTLKIQPAELGDSAVYLCASSLGPFRQGNIQYFGAGTRLSVL.

The genes are TRBV6-2 or TRBV6-3 and TRBJ1-2, with D possibly TRBD1 on 5 matching bases. CDR1 and CDR2 (germline): MNHEY, SVGEGT. The ends were cut back, 2 bases at V and 4 bases at J, with 14 bases in the middle. The CDR3 covers 15 residues. The CDR3 DNA sequence: TGTGCCAGCAGTTACGGGGCCCCCTGGGGCTATGGCTACACCTTC. Translated: CASSYGAPWGYGYTF.

V is TRBV13 and J is TRBJ1-1; tentatively, D is TRBD1 (6 bases). This CDR3 contains 14 residues. The V end lost 3 bases, the J end lost 3 bases, and 11 bases lay between the germline ends. The germline V gene encodes CDR1 PRHDT and CDR2 FYEKMQ (reference sequence). CDR3 coding DNA: TGTGCCAGCAGCTTGCAGGGGCCCCACACTGAAGCTTTCTTT. It is translated as CASSLQGPHTEAFF. Together with reference TRBV13 and TRBJ1-1, the CDR3 gives the full variable domain: AAGVIQSPRHLIKEKRETATLKCYPIPRHDTVYWYQQGPGQDPQFLISFYEKMQSDKGSIPDRFSAQQFSDYHSELNMSSLELGDSALYFCASSLQGPHTEAFFGQGTRLTVV.

Details on this clone: Other DNA sequences in this sample translate to the same CDR3. V and J are TRBV5-1 and TRBJ2-5; the D is unclear. The V end was cut by 0 bases, the J end by 4 bases, with 4 bases between. Germline CDR1 and CDR2: SGHRS and YFSETQ. The CDR3 has 12 amino acids. In nucleotides, the CDR3 is TGCGCCAGCAGCTTGGCGGGAGAGACCCAGTACTTC. Translated, it gives CASSLAGETQYF.

The V gene is TRBV4-1, the J gene TRBJ2-3, with D possibly TRBD2 on 6 matching bases. The germline V and J ends were trimmed by 2 bases and 1 base, with 13 bases remaining between them. CDR1 is MGHRA, CDR2 YSYEKL, per germline. This CDR3 region has 16 residues. CDR3 sequence reads: CASSQWGREGTDTQYF. CDR3 bases: TGCGCCAGCAGCCAATGGGGCAGGGAGGGCACAGATACGCAGTATTTT.

This rearrangement joins TRBV19 to TRBJ1-5; D is possibly TRBD1 (5 bases). This CDR3 has 14 amino acids. Trimming removed 0 bases from V and 5 bases from J, with 8 bases in between. Germline V gives CDR1 LNHDA, CDR2 SQIVND (reference sequence). This CDR3 reads CASSIEQEYQPQHF. CDR3 nucleotides: TGTGCCAGTAGTATAGAACAGGAATATCAGCCCCAGCATTTT.

The rearrangement joins TRBV19 to TRBJ1-5; 8 bases align to TRBD1. CDR1 is LNHDA and CDR2 is SQIVND in the germline V gene (reference sequence). The trim removed 4 bases at V and 6 bases at J, leaving 5 bases unmatched. The CDR3 spans 14 residues. Here the CDR3 reads CASSRWTGSQPQHF. As DNA, the CDR3 is TGTGCCAGTAGTAGATGGACAGGGAGTCAGCCCCAGCATTTT.

Turning to this clone: One junction end disagrees with the germline gene, perhaps due to a read error. The rearrangement uses TRBV18 and TRBJ1-2; unclear D gene. This CDR3 is built from 11 residues. Germline V CDR1 and CDR2: KGHSH, LQKENI. CDR3 in amino acids: CASSKEVARIF. In DNA form, the CDR3 reads TGTGCCAGCTCAAAAGAAGTGGCCCGTATCTTC. The complete variable domain, with remaining parts taken from reference TRBV18 and TRBJ1-2, reads NAGVMQNPRHLVRRRGQEARLRCSPMKGHSHVYWYRQLPEEGLKFMVYLQKENIIDESGMPKERFSAEFPKEGPSILRIQQVVRGDSAAYFCASSKEVARIFGSGTRLTVV.

J is TRBJ1-5 and V is TRBV15; D not certain. Between the trimmed V and J ends, which lost 4 bases and 7 bases, there was a span of 11 bases. Germline-derived CDR1 and CDR2 are LNHNV and YYDKDF (reference sequence). CDR3 size: 13 residues. The CDR3 loop reads CATSNGVSQPQHF. The DNA for the CDR3 is TGTGCCACCAGCAACGGAGTCAGCCAGCCCCAGCATTTT. Combining the CDR3 with reference TRBV15 and TRBJ1-5 gives the whole variable domain DAMVIQNPRYQVTQFGKPVTLSCSQTLNHNVMYWYQQKSSQAPKLLFHYYDKDFNNEADTPDNFQSRRPNTSFCFLDIRSPGLGDTAMYLCATSNGVSQPQHFGDGTRLSIL.

The chain joins TRBV11-2 to TRBJ1-2; TRBD1 aligns across 8 bases. The CDR3 has 14 residues. The germline gives CDR1 SGHAT, CDR2 FQNNGV. Germline trimming cut 5 bases from V and 10 bases from J; bases unmatched to any gene: 12. For the CDR3, the DNA is TGTGCCAGCAGCCAACCGGACAGGGCTATGGACTACACCTTC. Translating gives CASSQPDRAMDYTF.